The rows below give T cell receptor beta chains drawn from one sample of a study of cytomegalovirus exposure and HLA in healthy donors. The protocol was immunoSEQ multiplex PCR, while the TCRdb copy is restricted to in-frame clones and leaves out a portion. The repertoire holds approximately 94,000 clones, with over 60% as singletons. The sample comprised PBMCs. The source of these receptors is a man aged 25 to 40 in good health and CMV-seropositive. Each CDR3 is given with its conserved first and last residue. The D gene is left open where the match is weak. Rows give clone size only sometimes, using once, few, many, or a class for an expanded clone.

j_call | v_call | clone_size | d_call | cdr3_aa | cdr3_nt
TRBJ1-1 | TRBV28 | . | . | CASSPEGETGREAFF | TGTGCCAGCAGCCCTGAAGGGGAAACAGGGCGAGAAGCTTTCTTT
TRBJ1-4 | TRBV9 | . | . | CASSERTSSFNEKLFF | TGTGCCAGCAGCGAACGGACAAGCAGCTTTAATGAAAAACTGTTTTTT
TRBJ2-3 | TRBV18 | . | . | CASSPEADTQYF | TGTGCCAGCTCACCAGAGGCAGATACGCAGTATTTT
TRBJ1-1 | TRBV10-3 | . | TRBD1 | CAIRDRDTEAFF | TGTGCCATCAGGGACAGGGACACTGAAGCTTTCTTT
TRBJ1-1 | TRBV28 | . | . | CASRGGRATEAFF | TGTGCCAGCAGAGGCGGCAGAGCCACTGAAGCTTTCTTT
TRBJ1-3 | TRBV5-1 | . | . | CASSVRASSGNTIYF | TGCGCCAGCAGCGTGAGGGCTAGCTCTGGAAACACCATATATTTT
TRBJ2-1 | TRBV27 | . | TRBD2 | CASSLRLAGFNEQFF | TGTGCCAGCAGTTTGAGGCTAGCGGGCTTTAATGAGCAGTTCTTC
TRBJ2-7 | TRBV9 | . | . | CASSVAGAPYEQYF | TGTGCCAGCAGCGTAGCTGGGGCCCCCTACGAGCAGTACTTC
TRBJ2-1 | TRBV10-3 | . | TRBD2 | CAISSSGGESYNEQFF | TGTGCCATCAGTTCTAGCGGGGGCGAATCCTACAATGAGCAGTTCTTC
TRBJ2-1 | TRBV25-1 | . | TRBD2 | CASSPMGGGTYNEQFF | TGTGCCAGCAGTCCAATGGGGGGAGGGACCTACAATGAGCAGTTCTTC
TRBJ1-2 | TRBV19 | few | . | CASSSPPSGGYTF | TGTGCCAGTAGTAGCCCCCCATCGGGTGGCTACACCTTC
TRBJ2-5 | TRBV13 | . | . | CASSPTALETQYF | TGTGCCAGCAGCCCTACCGCCTTGGAGACCCAGTACTTC
TRBJ2-7 | TRBV5-5 | . | . | CASISSRYEQYF | TGTGCCAGCATCTCGAGCCGCTACGAGCAGTACTTC
TRBJ1-4 | TRBV9 | few | TRBD1 | CASSSGAGGAGVNEKLFF | TGTGCCAGCAGCTCCGGGGCAGGGGGCGCAGGGGTTAATGAAAAACTGTTTTTT
TRBJ1-1 | TRBV6-4 | . | . | CASSDRQDTEAFF | TGTGCCAGCTCCGACAGGCAGGACACTGAAGCTTTCTTT
TRBJ1-1 | TRBV7-2 | . | . | CASSLAANTEAFF | TGTGCCAGCAGCTTAGCGGCGAACACTGAAGCTTTCTTT
TRBJ2-1 | TRBV10-3 | . | TRBD2 | CAIREAGDYNEQFF | TGTGCCATCAGGGAAGCGGGAGACTACAATGAGCAGTTCTTC
TRBJ2-7 | TRBV30 | once | . | CAWSLPPRREQYF | TGTGCCTGGAGTCTCCCCCCCCGGAGGGAGCAGTACTTC
TRBJ2-7 | TRBV7-3 | . | . | CASSVQGGDYEQYF | TGTGCCAGCAGCGTACAGGGGGGGGACTACGAGCAGTACTTC
TRBJ1-5 | TRBV4-2 | once | TRBD1 | CASSQVGQGVISQPQHF | TGTGCCAGCAGCCAAGTAGGACAGGGGGTGATCAGTCAGCCCCAGCATTTT
TRBJ2-6 | TRBV30 | . | . | CAWAGISGANVLTF | TGTGCCTGGGCAGGGATCTCTGGGGCCAACGTCCTGACTTTC
TRBJ2-4 | TRBV7-2 | . | . | CASSSPLGVFENIQYF | TGTGCCAGCAGCTCCCCGCTCGGGGTTTTTGAAAACATTCAGTACTTC
TRBJ1-6 | TRBV6-5 | . | . | CASSYLRGENSPLHF | TGTGCCAGCAGTTACCTCCGGGGGGAGAATTCACCCCTCCACTTT
TRBJ2-1 | TRBV5-1 | . | . | CASSLVGGTGNEQFF | TGCGCCAGCAGCTTGGTGGGGGGTACGGGCAATGAGCAGTTCTTC
TRBJ2-2 | TRBV4-2 | . | . | CASSQDQAGTGELFF | TGTGCCAGCAGCCAAGATCAGGCCGGTACCGGGGAGCTGTTTTTT
TRBJ1-4 | TRBV28 | once | TRBD1 | CASSWTGARANEKLFF | TGTGCCAGCAGTTGGACAGGGGCACGGGCTAATGAAAAACTGTTTTTT
TRBJ2-7 | TRBV19 | . | TRBD2 | CASSIAGVRYEQYF | TGTGCCAGTAGTATCGCGGGAGTGCGCTACGAGCAGTACTTC
TRBJ1-6 | TRBV5-8 | . | . | CASKYSSPLHF | TGTGCCAGCAAGTACTCATCACCCCTCCACTTT
TRBJ1-5 | TRBV2 | . | TRBD1 | CAIADRVQPQHF | TGTGCCATCGCGGACAGGGTCCAGCCCCAGCATTTT
TRBJ2-1 | TRBV5-1 | once | TRBD2 | CASSLGTSGAYNEQFF | TGCGCCAGCAGCTTGGGGACTAGCGGAGCCTACAATGAGCAGTTCTTC
TRBJ2-1 | TRBV6-1 | . | TRBD2 | CASSLAGGPNEQFF | TGTGCCAGCAGTCTAGCGGGAGGGCCCAATGAGCAGTTCTTC
TRBJ1-1 | TRBV6-5 | few | . | CASSLYGGTEAFF | TGTGCCAGCAGTTTATACGGCGGCACTGAAGCTTTCTTT
TRBJ2-2 | TRBV21-1 | . | . | CASSDLLPLQGGPYDGELFF | TGTGCCAGCAGCGATCTACTCCCCTTGCAGGGCGGACCCTATGACGGGGAGCTGTTTTTT
TRBJ1-1 | TRBV5-4 | once | TRBD1 | CASSSPQVQGALGEAFF | TGTGCCAGCAGCTCACCGCAGGTACAGGGGGCGCTTGGTGAAGCTTTCTTT
TRBJ2-7 | TRBV6-1 | . | . | CASSDFSRPDYEQYF | TGTGCCAGCAGTGATTTTTCGCGGCCGGACTACGAGCAGTACTTC
TRBJ2-1 | TRBV4-2 | . | . | CASSQVSGNYNEQFF | TGTGCCAGCAGCCAAGTTTCCGGGAACTACAATGAGCAGTTCTTC
TRBJ1-5 | TRBV5-6 | . | . | CASSLTGGSNQPQHF | TGTGCCAGCAGCTTAACTGGGGGCAGCAATCAGCCCCAGCATTTT
TRBJ2-2 | TRBV19 | few | . | CASSRRGSGTGELFF | TGTGCCAGTAGTAGACGAGGGTCGGGGACCGGGGAGCTGTTTTTT
TRBJ1-2 | TRBV27 | . | . | CASRQRGGGNYGYTF | TGTGCCAGCAGGCAAAGGGGAGGAGGTAACTATGGCTACACCTTC